The sequence of this TCR beta chain was determined in a study of post-analysis software for immune sequencing data. Findings and limits, study-wide: Five or six TRBV segments, TRBV5-6, TRBV5-1 and TRBV20-1 among them, were found more frequent in patients than controls.

A note on this clonotype: Its antigen is not known.

The CDR3 sequence is 14 residues long. Trimming cost V 3 bases and J 1 base, with 9 bases left between them. The V gene's germline CDR1 is KGHSH and CDR2 LQKENI. Included in the TCR beta cDNA libraries were unique molecular identifiers. TCRdb recomputed calls from the PCR reads with MiXCR, one row per CDR3 protein. The repertoire holds 740,000 or so distinct CDR3 sequences, with 53% as singletons. The receptor comes from a girl under 18 with multiple sclerosis. The material sequenced was blood. The chain links TRBV18 to TRBJ2-5; the D call may be TRBD1 or TRBD2 (5 bases each). CDR3 DNA sequence: TGTGCCAGCTCACCGGGACCATTCCAAGAGACCCAGTACTTC. It translates to CASSPGPFQETQYF.